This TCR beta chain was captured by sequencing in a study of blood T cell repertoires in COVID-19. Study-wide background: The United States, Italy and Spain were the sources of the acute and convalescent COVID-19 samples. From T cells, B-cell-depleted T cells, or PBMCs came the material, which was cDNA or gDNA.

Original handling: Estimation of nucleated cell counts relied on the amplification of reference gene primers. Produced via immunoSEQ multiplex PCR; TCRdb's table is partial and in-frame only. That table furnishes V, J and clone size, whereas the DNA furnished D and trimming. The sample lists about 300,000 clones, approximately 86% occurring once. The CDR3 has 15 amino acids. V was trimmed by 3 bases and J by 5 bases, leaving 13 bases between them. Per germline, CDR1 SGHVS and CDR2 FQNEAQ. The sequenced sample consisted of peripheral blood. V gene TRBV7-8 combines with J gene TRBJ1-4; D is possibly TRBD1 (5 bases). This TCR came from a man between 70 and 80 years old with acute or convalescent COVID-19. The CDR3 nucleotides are TGTGCCAGCAGCTTTTCGTGGCAGGGAAATGAAAAACTGTTTTTT. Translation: CASSFSWQGNEKLFF.